The present entry profiles one T cell receptor (beta chain) with its context. Antigen specificity is unknown. This record belongs to a study of graft-versus-host responses after intestinal transplantation. Study outcomes and limitations: GvH clones detected in recipient marrow included some appearing first in ileum or blood. Graft-versus-host to host-versus-graft clonal ratios in allografts were high in patients with graft-donor T cell macrochimerism.

The data were produced by immunoSEQ multiplex PCR, yet TCRdb's version contains in-frame clones alone and is incomplete. The sample records tens of thousands of clones, 80% to 90% being singletons. The V segment lost 2 bases and the J segment 2 bases; nucleotides outside the gene matches: 10. The CDR3 has 17 amino acids. Germline V gene lookup returns CDR1 LGHNA and CDR2 YNFKEQ. The receptor's source is a human donor who received an intestinal transplant. J is TRBJ2-7 and V is TRBV4-2, with 9 bases aligning to TRBD1. Sequencing was performed on unstimulated CD8+ T cells sorted from spleen or lymph node cells, taken before intestinal transplant. The chain's CDR3 is CASSQRPPGQGTYEQYF. The DNA of the CDR3 is TGTGCCAGCAGCCAAAGGCCACCGGGACAGGGAACCTACGAGCAGTACTTC.